The 5 T cell receptor beta chains reported below all come from one sample, sequenced in a study of regulatory T cells in long-lasting Graves disease (dated by TCRdb to the early 2020s). Libraries were constructed by multiplex PCR. TCRdb names Illumina HiSeq 4000 as the instrument used. iRepertoire HTBI primers and Arm-PCR amplification of CDR3 regions were used to construct TCR beta libraries. In TCRdb, the public reads were trimmed at Q25 with fastp and aligned with MiXCR, with productive beta chains retained. Each record represents a unique CDR3 protein, reported with the most common genes and DNA among its rows. This sample holds 450,000 to 600,000 distinct CDR3 sequences; under 20% were observed only once. The ten largest clonotypes hold 10% to 15% of the sample. In light of the paper, this sample's time point label describes: newly diagnosed GD, antithyroid drugs for less than 3 months. For both TCR sequencing and RNA sequencing, RNA was extracted from PBMCs using TRIzol.

The sample was also linked to a second study, of T cells in Graves' hyperthyroidism and ophthalmopathy.

Specimen: peripheral blood mononuclear cells (PBMCs), collected at new diagnosis, from a patient treated with antithyroid drugs. These receptors were obtained from a man aged 35 to 55 with Graves disease. Donor details come from another sample of the same person, matched by shared clones.

V gene TRBV19 combines with J gene TRBJ2-4; TRBD2 matches at 7 bases. Germline V gene data show CDR1 as LNHDA and CDR2 as SQIVND (reference sequence). The CDR3 is 14 residues long. V lost 5 bases, J lost 7 bases, and 8 bases stayed unmatched. The chain's CDR3 is CASSWGGSKNIQYF. The CDR3, as DNA: TGTGCCAGTAGTTGGGGGGGATCGAAGAACATTCAGTACTTC. Based on the CDR3 plus reference TRBV19 and TRBJ2-4, the full variable domain is DGGITQSPKYLFRKEGQNVTLSCEQNLNHDAMYWYRQDPGQGLRLIYYSQIVNDFQKGDIAEGYSVSREKKESFPLTVTSAQKNPTAFYLCASSWGGSKNIQYFGAGTRLSVL.

This clonotype was observed at least ten times. This chain uses TRBV7-8 with TRBJ2-1; D not resolved. The CDR3 has 14 residues. Germline CDR1 and CDR2: SGHVS and FQNEAQ. V was clipped by 2 bases and J by 2 bases, with 7 bases between them. CDR3 sequence reads: CASSLTVTYNEQFF. The CDR3 nucleotides read TGTGCCAGCAGCTTAACGGTAACCTACAATGAGCAGTTCTTC.

This clonotype was found many times. The chain recombines TRBV30 with TRBJ2-3; D is undetermined. The CDR3 contains 12 residues. Per germline, CDR1 GTSNPN and CDR2 SVGIG (reference sequence). The V end was cut by 0 bases, the J end by 4 bases, with 5 bases between. The chain's CDR3 is CAWSVGPDTQYF. CDR3 nucleotides: TGTGCCTGGAGTGTAGGACCAGATACGCAGTATTTT.

This clonotype was observed many times. This sequence joins TRBV12-3 or TRBV12-4 and TRBJ2-7; the D gene is possibly TRBD2 (6 bases). The CDR3 is 13 amino acids. The V and J ends lost 6 bases and 5 bases respectively, with 14 bases between them. The CDR3 DNA sequence: TGTGCCAGCAGGCCAGGCGGGGACCACGAGCAGTACTTC. The encoded protein is CASRPGGDHEQYF.

This clonotype was recorded at least ten times. The gene calls are TRBV11-3 and TRBJ2-1, with D possibly being TRBD1 (6 bases). Germline V gene data show CDR1 as SGHNT and CDR2 as YENEEA. CDR3 length: 15 residues. V shed 3 bases and J shed 3 bases, with 12 bases lying between them. The CDR3, as DNA: TGTGCCAGCAGCTTCACAGGGACATACTACAATGAGCAGTTCTTC. Its protein is CASSFTGTYYNEQFF.